Listed here are 32 T cell receptor beta chains from one sample, sequenced in a study of naive and memory T cell subsets. The study's findings and limits: Especially in CD8 cells, naive repertoires contained a few larger clonotypes, possibly CD45RA-re-expressing memory cells.

The antigens of these receptors remain unknown. An equimolar mix of two oligonucleotides served as the beta constant-region primer for TRBC1 and TRBC2. The ligated cDNA underwent four PCR rounds using SP2 and nested alpha and beta constant-region primers. TCRdb fed the UMI-ligation and nested PCR reads into MiXCR, producing one record per CDR3 protein. Of some 82,000 distinct CDR3 sequences in the sample, approximately 10% were seen once. The sample was naive CD4+ T cells from blood. These receptors all stem from a human donor in good health.

This chain uses TRBV12-3 or TRBV12-4 with TRBJ1-6, with D hard to call. The CDR3 is 12 residues long. The V end was cut by 6 bases, the J end by 7 bases, with 7 bases between. CDR3 DNA sequence: TGTGCCAGCAGCATTAAAAATTCACCCCTCCACTTT. This sequence encodes CASSIKNSPLHF.

The table lists this clonotype with a few counts. The V call is TRBV12-3 or TRBV12-4, the J call TRBJ2-2; TRBD1 aligns across 8 bases. CDR3 length: 16 amino acids. V gave up 7 bases and J gave up 5 bases; unmatched junction bases: 12. For the CDR3, the DNA is TGTGCCAGCATGTCAACGGGGTACAGGGGGACCGGGGAGCTGTTTTTT. It encodes CASMSTGYRGTGELFF.

This clonotype was detected ten times or more. The chain is built from TRBV7-2 and TRBJ1-1; 8 nucleotides agree with TRBD1. The CDR3 runs to 15 residues. Per the germline V gene, CDR1 is SGHTA and CDR2 is FQGNSA. V was pared by 0 bases and J by 0 bases, with 0 bases of the junction left unmatched. CDR3 sequence reads: CASSLAQGVNTEAFF. CDR3 coding DNA: TGTGCCAGCAGCTTAGCACAGGGGGTGAACACTGAAGCTTTCTTT.

This clonotype was detected only a few times. This chain links TRBV9 with TRBJ1-3, with D possibly matching TRBD1 (6 bases). V lost 2 bases and J 4 bases, leaving 10 bases between the germline ends. This CDR3 is 14 amino acids long. Germline lookup yields CDR1 SGDLS and CDR2 YYNGEE. CDR3 DNA: TGTGCCAGCAGCGTTCCGGGGACAGGAAACACCATATATTTT. Its protein product is CASSVPGTGNTIYF. The variable domain in full, completed from reference TRBV9 and TRBJ1-3, reads DSGVTQTPKHLITATGQRVTLRCSPRSGDLSVYWYQQSLDQGLQFLIQYYNGEERAKGNILERFSAQQFPDLHSELNLSSLELGDSALYFCASSVPGTGNTIYFGEGSWLTVV.

This clonotype was counted many times. The CDR3 sequence is CASSLEGFPSEQYF. CDR3 DNA: TGTGCCAGCAGCTTAGAGGGGTTCCCCTCTGAGCAGTACTTC. The chain recombines TRBV7-2 with TRBJ2-7, with a tentative D call TRBD1 (5 bases). Germline lookup yields CDR1 SGHTA and CDR2 FQGNSA. The CDR3 is 14 amino acids. The V and J ends lost 1 base and 7 bases respectively, with 14 bases between them.

The chain employs TRBV6-1 and TRBJ1-4; TRBD1 aligns across 11 bases. This CDR3 comprises 14 residues. Germline V lookup: CDR1 MNHNS, CDR2 SASEGT. J lost 11 bases, V lost 3 bases, and 5 bases had no gene match. This CDR3 is CASSEWTGGSKLFF. DNA of the CDR3: TGTGCCAGCAGTGAGTGGACAGGGGGCTCGAAACTGTTTTTT.

This clonotype appeared many times. The rearrangement links TRBV7-2 to TRBJ2-1, with a weak D call TRBD2 (6 bases). Trimming cost V 5 bases and J 5 bases, with 16 bases left between them. This CDR3 is 15 amino acids long. Germline V gene sequence: CDR1 SGHTA, CDR2 FQGNSA. The CDR3 DNA reads as TGTGCCAGCAGCACCAGGACTACCCCTAACAATGAGCAGTTCTTC. It encodes CASSTRTTPNNEQFF.

This clonotype was seen at least ten times. V gene TRBV29-1 combines with J gene TRBJ2-3; D is tentatively TRBD1 or TRBD2 (6 bases each). The V gene lost 7 bases and the J gene lost 2 bases, with 10 bases spanning the gap. The CDR3 covers 12 residues. Germline V gives CDR1 SQVTM, CDR2 ANQGSEA. In DNA, the CDR3 is TGCAGCGCGGGGGCATTCACAGATACGCAGTATTTT. This translates into CSAGAFTDTQYF.

In its sample, this clonotype was seen many times. The chain carries TRBV2 and TRBJ2-5, with unresolved D. Germline-derived CDR1 and CDR2 are SNHLY and FYNNEI. V was clipped by 7 bases and J by 3 bases, with 6 bases between them. The CDR3 is 11 amino acids. The CDR3 DNA reads as TGTGCCAGCACACAGAAAGAGACCCAGTACTTC. Translated: CASTQKETQYF.

The V call is TRBV5-1, the J call TRBJ2-3, with a possible D match to TRBD1 (6 bases). Trimming shortened V by 4 bases and J by 3 bases, and 9 bases separated the two germline ends. CDR1 and CDR2 (germline): SGHRS, YFSETQ. The CDR3 spans 13 residues. CDR3 in DNA: TGCGCCAGCAGCCAGGGGACGACAGATACGCAGTATTTT. Translated: CASSQGTTDTQYF.

The table lists this clonotype with many counts. The gene calls are TRBV6-5 and TRBJ1-2; D gene ambiguous. V lost 2 bases and J 4 bases, leaving 8 bases between the germline ends. The germline CDR1 and CDR2 sequences are MNHEY and SVGAGI. The CDR3 extends over 13 amino acids. CDR3 protein: CASSYGRTYGYTF. The CDR3 region has the DNA TGTGCCAGCAGTTACGGACGGACCTATGGCTACACCTTC.

This clonotype occurred many times. This chain connects TRBV11-3 to TRBJ2-4; D is unresolved. CDR3 size: 15 residues. V lost 3 bases and J 5 bases, leaving 14 bases between the germline ends. Germline-derived CDR1 and CDR2 are SGHNT and YENEEA. CDR3 nucleotide sequence: TGTGCCAGCAGCTTGGTGGTTTCATCCCAAAACATTCAGTACTTC. It specifies CASSLVVSSQNIQYF.

This clonotype has only a few counts. The rearrangement links TRBV21-1 to TRBJ2-7. TRBV21-1 is a known pseudogene. There are 15 residues in the CDR3. The chain's CDR3 is CASSKEVAGAYEQYF. The CDR3 region has the DNA TGTGCCAGCAGCAAAGAGGTTGCTGGGGCCTACGAGCAGTACTTC.

J is TRBJ1-5 and V is TRBV29-1; D ambiguous. CDR1 and CDR2 (germline): SQVTM, ANQGSEA. The germline V and J ends were trimmed by 3 bases and 3 bases, with 6 bases remaining between them. There are 12 residues in the CDR3. The CDR3 DNA reads as TGCAGCGTTGACCAGACCAATCAGCCCCAGCATTTT. Protein product: CSVDQTNQPQHF.

V and J are TRBV6-2 or TRBV6-3 and TRBJ1-1; 10 positions match TRBD1. J gave up 3 bases and V 1 base, and 2 bases lay outside the gene matches. Germline loops: CDR1 MNHEY, CDR2 SVGEGT. CDR3 size: 15 residues. The CDR3 region has the DNA TGTGCCAGCAGTTACTACGGACAGGGGGACACTGAAGCTTTCTTT. It translates to CASSYYGQGDTEAFF.

J is TRBJ2-7 and V is TRBV28; the D is unclear. With 6 bases removed from V and 4 bases from J, the gap between germline ends came to 19 bases. The CDR3 is 15 residues long. Germline CDR1 MDHEN, CDR2 SYDVKM. The CDR3 DNA sequence: TGTGCCAGCAGGGGAACAAGCGTAAATATGTACGAGCAGTACTTC. This encodes CASRGTSVNMYEQYF.

V is TRBV20-1 and J is TRBJ2-2; D is unclear. The V gene's germline CDR1 is DFQATT and CDR2 SNEGSKA (reference sequence). The CDR3 extends over 14 amino acids. V lost 5 bases and J 1 base, leaving 11 bases between the germline ends. The CDR3 region is CSAARTGNTGELFF. CDR3 sequence (DNA): TGCAGTGCTGCAAGGACGGGGAACACCGGGGAGCTGTTTTTT.

This clonotype came up many times. This rearrangement joins TRBV19 to TRBJ2-7; a weak D match, TRBD1 (5 bases). V shed 6 bases and J shed 2 bases, with 8 bases lying between them. CDR3 length: 12 amino acids. The germline V gene has CDR1 LNHDA and CDR2 SQIVND (reference sequence). CDR3 region: CASSRVPYEQYF. DNA of the CDR3: TGTGCCAGTAGCAGGGTGCCCTACGAGCAGTACTTC.

This clonotype was detected only a few times. The chain links TRBV5-1 to TRBJ1-2, with TRBD1 identical over 9 bases. Germline V gene data show CDR1 as SGHRS and CDR2 as YFSETQ. This CDR3 has 15 residues. V shed 4 bases and J 7 bases; nucleotides not matched to a gene: 11. This chain's CDR3 is CASSGGRTGAVGYTF. CDR3 nucleotide sequence: TGCGCCAGCAGCGGGGGCCGGACAGGGGCCGTTGGCTACACCTTC.

The chain carries TRBV5-5 and TRBJ2-1; 12 bases line up with TRBD2. V lost 3 bases and J lost 13; bases outside the gene matches: 11. CDR1 is SGHKS and CDR2 is YYEKEE in the germline V gene (reference sequence). CDR3 length: 15 amino acids. The CDR3 sequence: CASSSSLAGGLYQFF. CDR3 sequence (DNA): TGTGCCAGCAGCTCGTCACTAGCGGGAGGATTATATCAGTTCTTC. The whole variable domain, filled in from reference TRBV5-5 and TRBJ2-1, reads DAGVTQSPTHLIKTRGQQVTLRCSPISGHKSVSWYQQVLGQGPQFIFQYYEKEERGRGNFPDRFSARQFPNYSSELNVNALLLGDSALYLCASSSSLAGGLYQFFGPGTRLTVL.

J is TRBJ2-5 and V is TRBV2, with D tentatively TRBD2 (6 bases). Germline CDR1 and CDR2: SNHLY and FYNNEI. The V and J ends lost 6 bases and 7 bases respectively, with 18 bases between them. The CDR3 is 14 residues long. CDR3 sequence: CASSHGGEGGTQYF. DNA of the CDR3: TGTGCCAGCAGCCATGGAGGGGAAGGTGGGACCCAGTACTTC.

The chain couples TRBV20-1 to TRBJ2-5, with a possible D match to TRBD2 (7 bases). This CDR3 spans 16 amino acids. Trimming took off 4 bases at V and 1 base at J, with 19 bases between the two ends. Germline values: CDR1 DFQATT, CDR2 SNEGSKA (reference sequence). CDR3 DNA sequence: TGCAGTGCTACCCCATCGAGGGGGACTACCCAAGAGACCCAGTACTTC. This translates into CSATPSRGTTQETQYF.

The genes are TRBV18 and TRBJ1-1; D gene ambiguous. V was cut by 4 bases and J by 0 bases, with 12 bases left in between. This CDR3 is 15 amino acids long. Germline-derived CDR1 and CDR2 are KGHSH and LQKENI. CDR3 protein: CASSLQAGMNTEAFF. The CDR3 DNA sequence: TGTGCCAGCTCACTTCAGGCGGGGATGAACACTGAAGCTTTCTTT.

The chain links TRBV5-1 to TRBJ1-2, with no clear D. The V end lost 0 bases, the J end lost 7 bases, and 13 bases lay between the germline ends. CDR3 size: 14 residues. Germline-derived CDR1 and CDR2 are SGHRS and YFSETQ. CDR3 coding DNA: TGCGCCAGCAGCTTGGTATCGGGCCCAGGTGGCTACACCTTC. It translates to CASSLVSGPGGYTF.

This clonotype occurred many times. This chain links TRBV12-3 or TRBV12-4 with TRBJ2-7, with TRBD2 as a possible D gene (5 bases). V lost 5 bases and J 7 bases, leaving 18 bases between the germline ends. CDR3 size: 14 residues. CDR3 DNA sequence: TGTGCCAGCAGTGCCCTCGGAATTACGGGGGAGCAGTACTTC. It translates to CASSALGITGEQYF.

The J gene is TRBJ1-2, the V gene TRBV4-3; no clear D. This CDR3 spans 15 amino acids. Trimming removed 4 bases from V and 0 bases from J, with 12 bases in between. Germline-derived CDR1 and CDR2 are LGHNA and YSLEER. Here the CDR3 reads CASSPSAGTNYGYTF. The CDR3 DNA follows: TGCGCCAGCAGCCCCAGCGCAGGTACTAACTATGGCTACACCTTC.

This clonotype has ten or more counts. The genes are TRBV28 and TRBJ2-1, with 9 positions matching TRBD2. J gave up 4 bases and V 5 bases, and 6 bases lay outside the gene matches. Per germline, CDR1 MDHEN and CDR2 SYDVKM. The CDR3 contains 15 residues. The CDR3 DNA sequence: TGTGCCAGCAGTCCTCTAGCGGGGAATTACAATGAGCAGTTCTTC. This sequence encodes CASSPLAGNYNEQFF.

The sample holds a few counts of this clonotype. This rearrangement joins TRBV28 to TRBJ2-7, with D perhaps TRBD1 (5 bases). The CDR3 consists of 13 residues. Germline V gene data show CDR1 as MDHEN and CDR2 as SYDVKM. Trimming removed 4 bases at V and 0 bases at J, with 7 bases between. Here the CDR3 DNA reads TGTGCCAGCAGTTCAGGGATCTCCTACGAGCAGTACTTC. It encodes CASSSGISYEQYF.

This chain joins TRBV27 and TRBJ1-1; a possible D gene is TRBD1 (6 bases). The CDR3 spans 15 residues. Trimming pared 2 bases from V and 5 bases from J, leaving 15 bases between. Per the germline V gene, CDR1 is MNHEY and CDR2 is SMNVEV (reference sequence). Here the CDR3 reads CASSLDRLPETEAFF. DNA of the CDR3: TGTGCCAGCAGTTTAGACAGGCTCCCGGAAACTGAAGCTTTCTTT.

The chain employs TRBV5-1 and TRBJ2-5, with TRBD2 as a possible D gene (5 bases). Germline V CDR1 and CDR2: SGHRS, YFSETQ. This CDR3 region has 15 residues. Trimming stripped 0 bases from V and 1 base from J, with 10 bases between. The CDR3 DNA is TGCGCCAGCAGCTTGGCACTAGTACCCCAAGAGACCCAGTACTTC. As protein: CASSLALVPQETQYF.

V usage is TRBV7-2 and J usage is TRBJ2-5, with D maybe TRBD2 (5 bases). Germline-derived CDR1 and CDR2 are SGHTA and FQGNSA. V lost 5 bases and J lost 5, with 18 bases in between. The CDR3 covers 15 residues. Here the CDR3 DNA reads TGTGCCAGCAGCCCAGAGGGCAGGATAAGGGAGACCCAGTACTTC. It codes for CASSPEGRIRETQYF.

The DNA of the CDR3 is TGTGCCAGCAGCCGAGATTTGGGACAGTCCTACGAGCAGTACTTC. Translating it yields CASSRDLGQSYEQYF. The chain joins TRBV7-2 to TRBJ2-7, with TRBD1 matching 7 bases. This CDR3 is 15 amino acids long. V shed 5 bases and J 1 base; nucleotides not matched to a gene: 8. The germline V gene encodes CDR1 SGHTA and CDR2 FQGNSA.